The present T cell receptor (beta chain) was sequenced within a study of control samples from healthy donors and cancer patients. Measured with immunoSEQ multiplex PCR; TCRdb has only the in-frame clones, and not every one. The sample has about 190,000 clones, 91% seen once. Germline CDR1 MGHDK, CDR2 SYGVNS. The CDR3 consists of 16 residues. V was clipped by 6 bases and J by 0 bases; unmatched bases: 8. Sequences were obtained from blood. The V call is TRBV25-1, the J call TRBJ2-1; 7 nucleotides align to TRBD1. The TCR sequence derives from a man aged 25 to 45 in good health. The chain's CDR3 is CASSQGGPSSYNEQFF. In DNA form, the CDR3 reads TGTGCCAGCAGCCAAGGGGGCCCGAGCTCCTACAATGAGCAGTTCTTC.